The 12 T cell receptor beta chains given below trace back to one sample, sequenced in a study of T-cell reconstitution after alpha-beta-depleted transplantation in children. As it was prepared, the TCRbeta library received unique molecular identifiers. TCRdb recomputed calls from the PCR reads with MiXCR, one row per CDR3 protein. The table records 100,000 to 150,000 distinct CDR3 sequences, under 30% of them present only once. The specimen comprised PBMCs, mostly from graft donor cells, sampled 180 days after TCRalphabeta/CD19-depleted stem cell transplant. The receptors here all came from a male patient between 2 and 10 years old who had a stem cell transplant for chronic granulomatous disease, so the T cells may come from the graft donor.

This clonotype was recorded at least ten times. The CDR3 protein is CSARPDRARNTIYF. As DNA, the CDR3 is TGCAGTGCTAGACCCGACAGAGCCAGAAACACCATATATTTT. The chain uses TRBV20-1 and TRBJ1-3; possible D gene TRBD1, 5 bases. The ends were cut back, 2 bases at V and 5 bases at J, with 13 bases in the middle. This CDR3 has 14 residues. CDR1 is DFQATT and CDR2 is SNEGSKA in the germline V gene (reference sequence).

The rearrangement links TRBV28 to TRBJ2-7; no clear D. Trimming shortened V by 3 bases and J by 5 bases, and 23 bases separated the two germline ends. Per the germline V gene, CDR1 is MDHEN and CDR2 is SYDVKM. This CDR3 spans 17 amino acids. The CDR3 is CASSFFPSTSYSNEQYF. The CDR3 nucleotides read TGTGCCAGCAGTTTCTTTCCTTCCACCTCTTATAGCAACGAGCAGTACTTC.

V is TRBV12-3 or TRBV12-4 and J is TRBJ1-2; tentative D call: TRBD1 (5 bases). This CDR3 region has 14 residues. V gave up 3 bases and J gave up 4 bases, with 12 bases separating them. CDR3 sequence (DNA): TGTGCCAGCAGTTTTGGTCAGGGTAGCTATGGCTACACCTTC. Translated, it gives CASSFGQGSYGYTF.

This chain uses TRBV12-3 or TRBV12-4 with TRBJ2-7, with unresolved D. Trimming shortened V by 2 bases and J by 0 bases, and 5 bases separated the two germline ends. The CDR3 has 13 amino acids. The CDR3: CASSLPPSYEQYF. The DNA of the CDR3 is TGTGCCAGCAGTTTACCCCCCTCCTACGAGCAGTACTTC.

Ten or more counts support this clonotype. The rearrangement links TRBV7-2 to TRBJ2-7, with D perhaps matching TRBD2 (5 bases). The V end lost 1 base, the J end lost 3 bases, and 10 bases lay between the germline ends. The length of the CDR3 is 14 residues. The germline V gene has CDR1 SGHTA and CDR2 FQGNSA. As DNA, the CDR3 is TGTGCCAGCAGCTTAGAACACGGGAACTACGAGCAGTACTTC. The encoded protein is CASSLEHGNYEQYF. Based on the CDR3 plus reference TRBV7-2 and TRBJ2-7, the full variable domain is GAGVSQSPSNKVTEKGKDVELRCDPISGHTALYWYRQSLGQGLEFLIYFQGNSAPDKSGLPSDRFSAERTGGSVSTLTIQRTQQEDSAVYLCASSLEHGNYEQYFGPGTRLTVT.

This clonotype was picked up many times. The gene calls are TRBV20-1 and TRBJ2-5, with D unclear. The CDR3 extends over 12 amino acids. Germline CDR1 reads DFQATT; CDR2 reads SNEGSKA (reference sequence). Trimming removed 3 bases from V and 0 bases from J, with 5 bases in between. Written as DNA, the CDR3 is TGCAGTGCTAGTCCGTACCAAGAGACCCAGTACTTC. It encodes CSASPYQETQYF.

This clonotype was counted between two and nine times. The chain carries TRBV12-3 or TRBV12-4 and TRBJ2-7; D perhaps matches TRBD1 (5 bases). The V end lost 3 bases, the J end lost 6 bases, and 15 bases lay between the germline ends. The CDR3 sequence is 14 residues long. This chain's CDR3 is CASSFGRDPCEQYF. As DNA, the CDR3 is TGTGCCAGCAGTTTTGGCAGGGATCCCTGCGAGCAGTACTTC.

This clonotype was detected many times. The J gene is TRBJ2-1, the V gene TRBV24-1; TRBD2 agrees at 11 bases. Trimming removed 3 bases from V and 0 bases from J; junction bases left unmatched: 6. The V gene's germline CDR1 is KGHDR and CDR2 SFDVKD. This CDR3 has 18 amino acids. The DNA of the CDR3 is TGTGCCACCAGTGATCCCGGGGGGACTAGCGGCTCCTACAATGAGCAGTTCTTC. It is translated as CATSDPGGTSGSYNEQFF.

J is TRBJ2-1 and V is TRBV4-1; 7 nucleotides match TRBD2. Germline V gives CDR1 MGHRA, CDR2 YSYEKL. Trimming at V came to 0 bases and at J to 3 bases, leaving 5 bases not matched to a gene. The CDR3 runs to 16 residues. This CDR3 reads CASSQDLTSVYNEQFF. The CDR3 DNA reads as TGCGCCAGCAGCCAAGACCTCACTAGCGTCTACAATGAGCAGTTCTTC.

This clonotype appeared a few times. The CDR3 loop reads CSVGGTALGTQYF. The CDR3 coding sequence is TGCAGCGTCGGCGGGACAGCTCTTGGGACCCAGTACTTC. V is TRBV29-1 and J is TRBJ2-5; a weak D match, TRBD1 (7 bases). CDR1 and CDR2 (germline): SQVTM, ANQGSEA. The V and J ends lost 6 bases and 7 bases respectively, with 18 bases between them. This CDR3 is 13 amino acids long. Drawing the rest from reference TRBV29-1 and TRBJ2-5, the complete variable domain is SAVISQKPSRDICQRGTSLTIQCQVDSQVTMMFWYRQQPGQSLTLIATANQGSEATYESGFVIDKFPISRPNLTFSTLTVSNMSPEDSSIYLCSVGGTALGTQYFGPGTRLLVL.

This chain connects TRBV20-1 to TRBJ2-2; TRBD2 matches at 11 bases. With V trimmed by 6 bases and J by 2 bases, 5 bases remained unmatched. The CDR3 extends over 15 amino acids. CDR1 is DFQATT, CDR2 SNEGSKA, per germline (reference sequence). The CDR3 DNA sequence: TGCAGTGCAAGACTAGCGGGGACCAACACCGGGGAGCTGTTTTTT. Translating gives CSARLAGTNTGELFF.

This clonotype was counted many times. The genes are TRBV2 and TRBJ2-2; D not certain. Germline values: CDR1 SNHLY, CDR2 FYNNEI. Trimming left V 2 bases short and J 4 bases short, with 11 bases between. The CDR3 consists of 15 residues. In nucleotides, the CDR3 is TGTGCCAGCAGTGAACAGACGCAGTCCACCGGGGAGCTGTTTTTT. Its protein product is CASSEQTQSTGELFF.